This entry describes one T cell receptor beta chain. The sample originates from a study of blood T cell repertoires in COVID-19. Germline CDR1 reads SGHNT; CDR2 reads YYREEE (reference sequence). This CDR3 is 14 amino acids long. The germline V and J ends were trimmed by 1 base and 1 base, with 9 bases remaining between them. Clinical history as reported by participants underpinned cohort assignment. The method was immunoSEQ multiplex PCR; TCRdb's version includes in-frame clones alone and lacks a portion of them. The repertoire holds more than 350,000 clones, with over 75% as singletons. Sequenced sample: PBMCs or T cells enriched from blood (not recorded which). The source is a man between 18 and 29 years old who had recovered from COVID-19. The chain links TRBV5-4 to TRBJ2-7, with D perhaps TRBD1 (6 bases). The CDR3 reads CASSLWQGSYEQYF. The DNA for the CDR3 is TGTGCCAGCAGCTTGTGGCAGGGGTCCTACGAGCAGTACTTC.